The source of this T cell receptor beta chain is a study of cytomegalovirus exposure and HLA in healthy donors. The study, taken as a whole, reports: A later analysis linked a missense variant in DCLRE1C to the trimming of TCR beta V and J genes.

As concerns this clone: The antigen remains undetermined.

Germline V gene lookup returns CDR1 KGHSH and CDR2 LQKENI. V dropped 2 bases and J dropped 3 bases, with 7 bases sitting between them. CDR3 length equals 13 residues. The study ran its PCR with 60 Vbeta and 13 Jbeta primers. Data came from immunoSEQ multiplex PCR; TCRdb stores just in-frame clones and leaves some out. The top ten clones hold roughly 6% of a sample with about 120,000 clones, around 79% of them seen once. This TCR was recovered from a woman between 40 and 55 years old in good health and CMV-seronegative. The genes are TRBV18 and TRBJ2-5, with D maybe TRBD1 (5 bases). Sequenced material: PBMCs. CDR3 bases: TGTGCCAGCTCACCAACAGGCAAAGAGACCCAGTACTTC. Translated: CASSPTGKETQYF.